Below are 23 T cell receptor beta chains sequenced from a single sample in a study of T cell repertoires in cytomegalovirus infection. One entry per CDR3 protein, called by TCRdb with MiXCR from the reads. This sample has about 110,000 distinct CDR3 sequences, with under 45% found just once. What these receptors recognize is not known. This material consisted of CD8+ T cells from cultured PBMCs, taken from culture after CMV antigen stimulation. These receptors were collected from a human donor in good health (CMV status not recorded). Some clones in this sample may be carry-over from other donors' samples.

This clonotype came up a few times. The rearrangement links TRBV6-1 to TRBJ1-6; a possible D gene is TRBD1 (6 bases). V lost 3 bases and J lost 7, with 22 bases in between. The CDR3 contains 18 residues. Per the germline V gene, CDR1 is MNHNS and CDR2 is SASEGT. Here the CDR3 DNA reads TGTGCCAGCAGTGATGACCAGGATAATCAGGGGAGGAATTCACCCCTCCACTTT. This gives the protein CASSDDQDNQGRNSPLHF.

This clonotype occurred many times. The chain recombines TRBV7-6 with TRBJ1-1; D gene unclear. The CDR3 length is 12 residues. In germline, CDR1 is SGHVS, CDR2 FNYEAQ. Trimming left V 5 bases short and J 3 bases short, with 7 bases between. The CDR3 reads CASSPGHTEAFF. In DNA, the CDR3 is TGTGCCAGCAGCCCCGGGCACACTGAAGCTTTCTTT.

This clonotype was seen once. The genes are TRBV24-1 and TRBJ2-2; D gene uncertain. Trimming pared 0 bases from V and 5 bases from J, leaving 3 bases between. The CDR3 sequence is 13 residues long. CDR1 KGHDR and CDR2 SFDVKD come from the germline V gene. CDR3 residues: CATSDLRTGELFF. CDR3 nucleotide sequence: TGTGCCACCAGTGATTTGAGGACCGGGGAGCTGTTTTTT.

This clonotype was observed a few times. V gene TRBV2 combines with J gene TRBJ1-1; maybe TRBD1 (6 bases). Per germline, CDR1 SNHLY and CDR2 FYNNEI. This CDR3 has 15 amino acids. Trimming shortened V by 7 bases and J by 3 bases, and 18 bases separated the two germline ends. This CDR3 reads CASIQIPGVDTEAFF. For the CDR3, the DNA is TGTGCCAGCATTCAGATTCCAGGGGTGGACACTGAAGCTTTCTTT.

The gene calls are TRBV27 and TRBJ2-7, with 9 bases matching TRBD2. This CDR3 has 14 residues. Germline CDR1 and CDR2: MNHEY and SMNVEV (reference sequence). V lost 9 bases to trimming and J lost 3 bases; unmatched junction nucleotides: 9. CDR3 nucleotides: TGTGCCAGTGCCCCGAGTAGCGGGGGCTACGAGCAGTACTTC. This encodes CASAPSSGGYEQYF.

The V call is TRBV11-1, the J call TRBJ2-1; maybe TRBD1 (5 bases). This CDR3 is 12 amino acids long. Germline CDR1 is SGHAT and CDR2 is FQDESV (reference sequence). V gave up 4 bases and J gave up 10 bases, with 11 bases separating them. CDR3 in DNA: TGTGCCAGCAGCTATCAGGGTTGGGAGCAGTTCTTC. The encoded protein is CASSYQGWEQFF.

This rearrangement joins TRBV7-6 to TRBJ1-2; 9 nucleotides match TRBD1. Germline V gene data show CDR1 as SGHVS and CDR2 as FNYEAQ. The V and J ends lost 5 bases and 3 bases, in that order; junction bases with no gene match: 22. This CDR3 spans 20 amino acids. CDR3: CASSPFGDRVLGVRDYGYTF. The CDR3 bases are TGTGCCAGCAGCCCCTTTGGGGACAGGGTTCTGGGGGTGCGAGACTATGGCTACACCTTC.

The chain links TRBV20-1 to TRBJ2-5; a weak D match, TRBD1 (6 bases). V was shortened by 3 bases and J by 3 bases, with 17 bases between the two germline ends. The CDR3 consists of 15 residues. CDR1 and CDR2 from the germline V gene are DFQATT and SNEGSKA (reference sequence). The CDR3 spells CSASPPLGGKETQYF. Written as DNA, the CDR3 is TGCAGTGCTAGCCCCCCTCTAGGGGGAAAAGAGACCCAGTACTTC.

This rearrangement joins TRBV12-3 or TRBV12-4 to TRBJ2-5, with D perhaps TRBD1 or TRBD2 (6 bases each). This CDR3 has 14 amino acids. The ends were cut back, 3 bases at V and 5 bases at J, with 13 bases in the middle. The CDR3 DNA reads TGTGCCAGCAGTTTTGGGGGGCGCAAGGAGACCCAGTACTTC. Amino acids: CASSFGGRKETQYF.

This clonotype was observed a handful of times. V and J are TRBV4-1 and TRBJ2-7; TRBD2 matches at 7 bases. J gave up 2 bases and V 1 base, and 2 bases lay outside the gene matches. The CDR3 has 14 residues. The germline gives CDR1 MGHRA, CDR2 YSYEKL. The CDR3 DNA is TGCGCCAGCAGCCAAGTCGGGGGGACCTACGAGCAGTACTTC. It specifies CASSQVGGTYEQYF.

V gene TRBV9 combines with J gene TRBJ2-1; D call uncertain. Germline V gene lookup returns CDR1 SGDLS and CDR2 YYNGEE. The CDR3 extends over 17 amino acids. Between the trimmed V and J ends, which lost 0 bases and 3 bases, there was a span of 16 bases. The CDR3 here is CASSVVPVDSFYNEQFF. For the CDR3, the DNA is TGTGCCAGCAGCGTAGTTCCAGTAGACTCGTTCTACAATGAGCAGTTCTTC.

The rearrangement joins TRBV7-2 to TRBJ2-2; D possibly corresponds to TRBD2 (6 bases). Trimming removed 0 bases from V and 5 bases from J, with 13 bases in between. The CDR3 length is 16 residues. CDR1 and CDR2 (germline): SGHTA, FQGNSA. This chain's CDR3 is CASSLAWRGETGELFF. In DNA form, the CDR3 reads TGTGCCAGCAGCTTAGCCTGGCGGGGAGAGACCGGGGAGCTGTTTTTT.

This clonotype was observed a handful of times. The CDR3 loop reads CASSLGVNEQFF. The DNA for the CDR3 is TGTGCCAGCAGCTTAGGGGTGAATGAGCAGTTCTTC. V usage is TRBV7-6 and J usage is TRBJ2-1; no firm D call. The CDR3 runs 12 residues. In germline, CDR1 is SGHVS, CDR2 FNYEAQ. V lost 1 base and J 7 bases, leaving 5 bases between the germline ends.

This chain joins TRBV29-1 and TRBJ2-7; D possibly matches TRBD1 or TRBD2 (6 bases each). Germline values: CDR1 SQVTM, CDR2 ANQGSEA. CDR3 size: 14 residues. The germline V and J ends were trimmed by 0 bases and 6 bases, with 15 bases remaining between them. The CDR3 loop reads CSVEEVEGGSEQYF. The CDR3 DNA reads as TGCAGCGTTGAAGAAGTGGAGGGGGGTAGCGAGCAGTACTTC.

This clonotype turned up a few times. The DNA of the CDR3 is TGTGCCAGCAGCGTGAGCGCCTACACAGATACGCAGTATTTT. Its translation: CASSVSAYTDTQYF. The rearrangement joins TRBV9 to TRBJ2-3; D is ambiguous. Trimming stripped 2 bases from V and 2 bases from J, with 9 bases between. CDR1 is SGDLS and CDR2 is YYNGEE in the germline V gene. The CDR3 contains 14 residues.

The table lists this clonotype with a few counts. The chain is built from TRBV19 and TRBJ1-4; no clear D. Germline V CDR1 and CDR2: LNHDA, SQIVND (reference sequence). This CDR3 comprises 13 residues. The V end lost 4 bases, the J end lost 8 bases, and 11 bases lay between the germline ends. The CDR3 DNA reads TGTGCCAGTAGTAAGTCCTCACCGGAAAAACTGTTTTTT. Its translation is CASSKSSPEKLFF.

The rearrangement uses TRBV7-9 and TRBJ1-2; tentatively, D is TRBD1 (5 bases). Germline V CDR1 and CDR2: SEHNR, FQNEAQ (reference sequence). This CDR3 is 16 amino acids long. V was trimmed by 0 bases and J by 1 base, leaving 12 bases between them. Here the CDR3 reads CASSLAGQGHNYGYTF. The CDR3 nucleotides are TGTGCCAGCAGCTTAGCTGGCCAGGGCCATAACTATGGCTACACCTTC.

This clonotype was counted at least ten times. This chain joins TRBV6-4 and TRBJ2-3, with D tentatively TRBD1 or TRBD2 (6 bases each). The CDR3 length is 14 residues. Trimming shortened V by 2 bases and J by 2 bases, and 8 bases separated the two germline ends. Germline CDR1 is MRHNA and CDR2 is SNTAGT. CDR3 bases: TGTGCCAGCAGTGACGGGGGGCCCACAGATACGCAGTATTTT. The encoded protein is CASSDGGPTDTQYF.

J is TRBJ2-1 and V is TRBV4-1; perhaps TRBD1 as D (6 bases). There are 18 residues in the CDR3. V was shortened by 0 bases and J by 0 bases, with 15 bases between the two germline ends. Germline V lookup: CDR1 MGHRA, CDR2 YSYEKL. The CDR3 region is CASSQDEGWGHSYNEQFF. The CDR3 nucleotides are TGCGCCAGCAGCCAAGATGAAGGGTGGGGGCACTCCTACAATGAGCAGTTCTTC.

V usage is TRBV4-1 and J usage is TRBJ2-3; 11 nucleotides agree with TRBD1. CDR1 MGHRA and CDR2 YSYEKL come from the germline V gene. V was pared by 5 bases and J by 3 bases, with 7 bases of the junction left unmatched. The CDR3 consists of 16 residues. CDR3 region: CASSYFGTGGTDTQYF. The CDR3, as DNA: TGCGCCAGCAGCTACTTTGGGACAGGGGGAACAGATACGCAGTATTTT.

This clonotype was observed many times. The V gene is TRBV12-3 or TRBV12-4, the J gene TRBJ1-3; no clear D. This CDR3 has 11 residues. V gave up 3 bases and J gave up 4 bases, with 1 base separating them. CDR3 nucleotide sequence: TGTGCCAGCAGTTTCGGAAACACCATATATTTT. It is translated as CASSFGNTIYF.

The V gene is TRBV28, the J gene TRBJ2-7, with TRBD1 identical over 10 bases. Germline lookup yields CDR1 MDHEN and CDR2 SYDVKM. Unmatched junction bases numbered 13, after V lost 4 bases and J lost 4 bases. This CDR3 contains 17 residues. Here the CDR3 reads CASSSPGQGSLVYEQYF. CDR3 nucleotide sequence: TGTGCCAGCAGTTCCCCGGGACAGGGGAGTCTGGTTTACGAGCAGTACTTC.

The CDR3 protein is CSARGTSAETYNEQFF. The CDR3 nucleotides are TGCAGTGCTAGAGGGACTAGCGCCGAAACCTACAATGAGCAGTTCTTC. The chain has TRBV20-1 and TRBJ2-1; TRBD2 agrees at 9 bases. The CDR3 is 16 residues long. Germline V gene data show CDR1 as DFQATT and CDR2 as SNEGSKA (reference sequence). The V gene end was trimmed by 1 base and the J gene end by 2 bases; junction bases not matched to a gene: 6.